Below are 14 T cell receptor beta chains sequenced from a single sample in a study of cytotoxic CD8 clonotypes in ibrutinib-treated CLL. Clones were sequenced by immunoSEQ multiplex PCR, and TCRdb holds only the in-frame ones, with some missing. The data show over 65,000 clones, with roughly 80% seen just once and about 4.8% held by the top ten. Sequenced material: PBMCs, taken after 12 months of ibrutinib treatment. The receptors were sampled from a human donor with chronic lymphocytic leukemia.

The chain combines TRBV28 with TRBJ1-2; no clear D. The V end lost 1 base, the J end lost 4 bases, and 10 bases lay between the germline ends. The CDR3 runs to 14 residues. Germline values: CDR1 MDHEN, CDR2 SYDVKM. CDR3 loop: CASSLFGFVYGYTF. DNA for the CDR3: TGTGCCAGCAGTTTATTTGGGTTTGTCTATGGCTACACCTTC.

The chain is built from TRBV7-2 and TRBJ2-7, with D maybe TRBD1 (6 bases). The CDR3 is 14 amino acids. CDR1 and CDR2 from the germline V gene are SGHTA and FQGNSA. V was cut by 5 bases and J by 2 bases, with 13 bases left in between. CDR3 loop: CASSPRQATYEQYF. For the CDR3, the DNA is TGTGCCAGCAGCCCCCGACAGGCTACCTACGAGCAGTACTTC. Drawing the rest from reference TRBV7-2 and TRBJ2-7, the complete variable domain is GAGVSQSPSNKVTEKGKDVELRCDPISGHTALYWYRQSLGQGLEFLIYFQGNSAPDKSGLPSDRFSAERTGGSVSTLTIQRTQQEDSAVYLCASSPRQATYEQYFGPGTRLTVT.

This chain uses TRBV6-5 with TRBJ1-1, with D perhaps TRBD1 (5 bases). V was shortened by 6 bases and J by 3 bases, with 17 bases between the two germline ends. This CDR3 has 15 residues. Germline V lookup: CDR1 MNHEY, CDR2 SVGAGI. The CDR3 is CASRPLREVDTEAFF. Here the CDR3 DNA reads TGTGCCAGCAGACCCCTCAGGGAGGTGGACACTGAAGCTTTCTTT.

This clone has only one observation. The V and J genes are TRBV7-9 and TRBJ2-5, with D possibly called TRBD1 or TRBD2 (5 bases each). V was pared by 0 bases and J by 2 bases, with 13 bases between. Germline assignment: CDR1 SEHNR and CDR2 FQNEAQ (reference sequence). The CDR3 is made up of 16 amino acids. The chain's CDR3 is CASSLALGGGQETQYF. In nucleotides, the CDR3 is TGTGCCAGCAGCTTAGCCCTTGGGGGTGGACAAGAGACCCAGTACTTC.

The chain employs TRBV5-1 and TRBJ1-2; the match to TRBD1 covers 7 bases. Trimming removed 3 bases from V and 6 bases from J; junction bases left unmatched: 8. Germline V gives CDR1 SGHRS, CDR2 YFSETQ. The CDR3 sequence is 14 residues long. In nucleotides, the CDR3 is TGCGCCAGCAGCTGGGGACAGCCCGGCGATGGCTACACCTTC. This translates into CASSWGQPGDGYTF.

The gene calls are TRBV7-9 and TRBJ1-2, with D tentatively TRBD1 (5 bases). CDR3 length equals 14 residues. Trimming left V 3 bases short and J 8 bases short, with 16 bases between. Per the germline V gene, CDR1 is SEHNR and CDR2 is FQNEAQ (reference sequence). The CDR3 region has the DNA TGTGCCAGCAGCTTTCTAGTACAGGAGAAGGGCTACACCTTC. As protein: CASSFLVQEKGYTF.

The chain links TRBV7-4 to TRBJ1-5, with 7 bases aligning to TRBD1. This CDR3 region has 14 residues. After removal of 9 bases from V and 3 bases from J, the junction contained 8 bases not matched to a gene. Germline loops: CDR1 SGHVT, CDR2 SQSDAQ. CDR3 region: CARILGQDNQPQHF. CDR3 in DNA: TGTGCCAGAATACTCGGACAGGACAATCAGCCCCAGCATTTT.

The chain has TRBV12-2 and TRBJ2-1; TRBD2 is the table's D call and was not checked against the DNA. TRBV12-2 is recorded as a pseudogene. The CDR3 is made up of 13 amino acids. The DNA of the CDR3 is TGTGCAAGTCGCCCCCGGGCCTACAATGAGCAGTTCTTC. Translated, it gives CASRPRAYNEQFF.

This chain joins TRBV28 and TRBJ2-3; D could derive from TRBD1 or TRBD2 (5 bases each). Trimming left V 3 bases short and J 8 bases short, with 12 bases between. Looked up from germline, CDR1 is MDHEN and CDR2 is SYDVKM. This CDR3 is built from 13 residues. The CDR3 region is CASSLSGGATQYF. The CDR3 DNA reads TGTGCCAGCAGTTTGAGTGGGGGAGCTACGCAGTATTTT. The full variable domain, rest sourced from reference TRBV28 and TRBJ2-3, is DVKVTQSSRYLVKRTGEKVFLECVQDMDHENMFWYRQDPGLGLRLIYFSYDVKMKEKGDIPEGYSVSREKKERFSLILESASTNQTSMYLCASSLSGGATQYFGPGTRLTVL.

The chain recombines TRBV4-2 with TRBJ1-1; D gene unclear. Trimming removed 1 base from V and 6 bases from J, with 9 bases in between. The CDR3 is made up of 13 amino acids. CDR1 and CDR2 (germline): LGHNA, YNFKEQ. The chain's CDR3 is CASSQGFGAEAFF. CDR3 DNA sequence: TGTGCCAGCAGCCAAGGTTTCGGCGCTGAAGCTTTCTTT.

Concerning this clone itself: The same CDR3 is also encoded by other DNA sequences in this sample. The chain uses TRBV18 and TRBJ1-1; D is unresolved. Germline-derived CDR1 and CDR2 are KGHSH and LQKENI. V was shortened by 3 bases and J by 3 bases, with 8 bases between the two germline ends. CDR3 size: 13 residues. CDR3 bases: TGTGCCAGCTCACCCGGCGGGGACACTGAAGCTTTCTTT. Amino acid sequence: CASSPGGDTEAFF.

This chain uses TRBV16 with TRBJ1-1; D might be TRBD1 (5 bases). V was clipped by 0 bases and J by 1 base, with 9 bases between them. The CDR3 has 15 residues. Germline lookup yields CDR1 KGHSY and CDR2 FQNENV. In DNA, the CDR3 is TGTGCCAGCAGCCAATCGGGGCCTCCGAACACTGAAGCTTTCTTT. Its protein product is CASSQSGPPNTEAFF.

V usage is TRBV7-6 and J usage is TRBJ2-5; 8 bases match TRBD2. The DNA end is a closer match to TRBJ2-7, so the J assignment may be wrong. The length of the CDR3 is 14 residues. Germline CDR1 reads SGHVS; CDR2 reads FNYEAQ. The CDR3 is CASSPGTSSYEQYF. Here the CDR3 DNA reads TGTGCCAGCAGCCCCGGGACTAGCTCCTACGAGCAGTACTTC.

The chain is built from TRBV10-3 and TRBJ1-2; D not certain. The V gene lost 6 bases and the J gene lost 0 bases, with 17 bases spanning the gap. The CDR3 contains 16 residues. Germline CDR1 and CDR2: ENHRY and SYGVKD. In DNA, the CDR3 is TGTGCCATCAGACCCGGGCCCCAGTTAGCTAACTATGGCTACACCTTC. Protein product: CAIRPGPQLANYGYTF.